These T cell receptor beta chains were read from a single sample in a study of post-analysis software for immune sequencing data. MiXCR, applied by TCRdb to the PCR reads, yields one record per CDR3 protein. The data contain hundreds of thousands of distinct CDR3 sequences, approximately 30% of them seen just once; the ten biggest clones take up more than 0.45%. The sequenced sample consisted of blood. The receptors originated from a girl aged 5-17 years with multiple sclerosis. The CDR3 runs from the conserved cysteine through the conserved F or W. A D gene is named only where the DNA matches it firmly. Size values are once, few and many counts, or a class for expanded clones, and some rows have none.

CDR3 length: 15; V gene: TRBV5-1; clone size: .; J gene: TRBJ2-1; D gene: TRBD2; CDR3 protein: CASSLALAGNNEQFF; CDR3 DNA: TGCGCCAGCAGCTTGGCACTAGCGGGGAACAATGAGCAGTTCTTC
CDR3 length: 19; V gene: TRBV5-1; clone size: .; J gene: TRBJ2-2; D gene: .; CDR3 protein: CASSLGVGSGPSNTGELFF; CDR3 DNA: TGCGCCAGCAGCTTGGGAGTCGGTAGCGGCCCATCAAACACCGGGGAGCTGTTTTTT
CDR3 length: 14; V gene: TRBV3-1; clone size: .; J gene: TRBJ2-1; D gene: .; CDR3 protein: CASSQKQDSSEQFF; CDR3 DNA: TGTGCCAGCAGCCAAAAACAGGACAGTAGTGAGCAGTTCTTC
CDR3 length: 11; V gene: TRBV28; clone size: few; J gene: TRBJ2-7; D gene: .; CDR3 protein: CATVGASEQYF; CDR3 DNA: TGTGCCACCGTAGGAGCGTCCGAGCAGTACTTC
CDR3 length: 17; V gene: TRBV7-2; clone size: few; J gene: TRBJ2-5; D gene: TRBD2; CDR3 protein: CASSFGLAGVVQETQYF; CDR3 DNA: TGTGCCAGCAGCTTCGGACTAGCGGGAGTGGTCCAAGAGACCCAGTACTTC
CDR3 length: 14; V gene: TRBV7-2; clone size: .; J gene: TRBJ2-1; D gene: TRBD2; CDR3 protein: CASSWGTRPQGRFF; CDR3 DNA: TGTGCCAGCAGCTGGGGGACTAGGCCCCAGGGGCGGTTCTTC
CDR3 length: 16; V gene: TRBV20-1; clone size: few; J gene: TRBJ2-1; D gene: .; CDR3 protein: CSARGYFGGSYNEQFF; CDR3 DNA: TGCAGTGCTAGAGGTTATTTTGGGGGATCCTACAATGAGCAGTTCTTC
CDR3 length: 19; V gene: TRBV4-1; clone size: .; J gene: TRBJ1-2; D gene: .; CDR3 protein: CASSQEMGKVLSTNYGYTF; CDR3 DNA: TGCGCCAGCAGCCAAGAAATGGGGAAGGTCTTGAGTACTAACTATGGCTACACCTTC
CDR3 length: 12; V gene: TRBV20-1; clone size: .; J gene: TRBJ2-7; D gene: .; CDR3 protein: CSAERGLPEQYF; CDR3 DNA: TGCAGTGCCGAGAGAGGCCTCCCCGAGCAGTACTTC
CDR3 length: 11; V gene: TRBV7-9; clone size: few; J gene: TRBJ2-1; D gene: .; CDR3 protein: CASSPKLEQFF; CDR3 DNA: TGTGCCAGCAGCCCGAAGTTAGAGCAGTTCTTC
CDR3 length: 16; V gene: TRBV28; clone size: few; J gene: TRBJ2-7; D gene: .; CDR3 protein: CASSPQAAYFSYEQYF; CDR3 DNA: TGTGCCAGCAGCCCACAAGCGGCCTACTTCTCCTACGAGCAGTACTTC
CDR3 length: 17; V gene: TRBV4-1; clone size: few; J gene: TRBJ2-3; D gene: TRBD2; CDR3 protein: CASSQERLAGTTDTQYF; CDR3 DNA: TGCGCCAGCAGCCAAGAAAGGCTAGCGGGGACCACAGATACGCAGTATTTT
CDR3 length: 13; V gene: TRBV4-3; clone size: many; J gene: TRBJ2-7; D gene: .; CDR3 protein: CASSQGLHYEQYF; CDR3 DNA: TGCGCCAGCAGCCAGGGGCTTCACTACGAGCAGTACTTC
CDR3 length: 11; V gene: TRBV29-1; clone size: few; J gene: TRBJ2-7; D gene: .; CDR3 protein: CSVVSGIEQYF; CDR3 DNA: TGCAGCGTTGTTTCCGGGATCGAGCAGTACTTC
CDR3 length: 13; V gene: TRBV20-1; clone size: .; J gene: TRBJ1-2; D gene: .; CDR3 protein: CSGPQGILYGYTF; CDR3 DNA: TGCAGTGGCCCACAGGGAATCCTCTATGGCTACACCTTC
CDR3 length: 14; V gene: TRBV5-1; clone size: .; J gene: TRBJ2-5; D gene: .; CDR3 protein: CASSNTGTQETQYF; CDR3 DNA: TGCGCCAGCAGCAATACCGGGACACAAGAGACCCAGTACTTC
CDR3 length: 17; V gene: TRBV28; clone size: .; J gene: TRBJ2-3; D gene: .; CDR3 protein: CASSFPTGLSSTDTQYF; CDR3 DNA: TGTGCCAGCAGTTTCCCGACAGGTTTATCTAGCACAGATACGCAGTATTTT
CDR3 length: 13; V gene: TRBV20-1; clone size: few; J gene: TRBJ1-5; D gene: TRBD1; CDR3 protein: CSAGGQIHQPQHF; CDR3 DNA: TGCAGTGCTGGGGGACAGATTCATCAGCCCCAGCATTTT
CDR3 length: 17; V gene: TRBV7-9; clone size: .; J gene: TRBJ2-1; D gene: TRBD2; CDR3 protein: CASSLEVSGSAYNEQFF; CDR3 DNA: TGTGCCAGCAGCTTAGAGGTTAGCGGGAGTGCCTACAATGAGCAGTTCTTC
CDR3 length: 15; V gene: TRBV29-1; clone size: few; J gene: TRBJ1-5; D gene: TRBD1; CDR3 protein: CSVSTGTGGYQPQHF; CDR3 DNA: TGCAGCGTCTCCACCGGGACAGGCGGATATCAGCCCCAGCATTTT
CDR3 length: 12; V gene: TRBV29-1; clone size: .; J gene: TRBJ2-6; D gene: TRBD1; CDR3 protein: CSVIGDRGILTF; CDR3 DNA: TGCAGCGTTATTGGGGACAGGGGAATCCTGACTTTC
CDR3 length: 15; V gene: TRBV5-1; clone size: .; J gene: TRBJ1-2; D gene: TRBD1; CDR3 protein: CASSQQPGTGYGYTF; CDR3 DNA: TGCGCCAGCAGTCAACAACCCGGGACAGGGTATGGCTACACCTTC
CDR3 length: 13; V gene: TRBV4-3; clone size: few; J gene: TRBJ1-2; D gene: .; CDR3 protein: CASSQEGYQGYTF; CDR3 DNA: TGCGCCAGCAGCCAAGAGGGCTATCAGGGCTACACCTTC
CDR3 length: 16; V gene: TRBV20-1; clone size: few; J gene: TRBJ2-7; D gene: TRBD2; CDR3 protein: CSARDGTSGSGEEQYF; CDR3 DNA: TGCAGTGCTAGAGATGGGACTAGCGGTTCGGGGGAGGAGCAGTACTTC
CDR3 length: 14; V gene: TRBV20-1; clone size: few; J gene: TRBJ2-1; D gene: TRBD2; CDR3 protein: CSASRTSGSGEQFF; CDR3 DNA: TGCAGTGCTTCAAGGACTAGCGGGAGCGGTGAGCAGTTCTTC
CDR3 length: 15; V gene: TRBV4-1; clone size: .; J gene: TRBJ1-5; D gene: .; CDR3 protein: CASSQITGRNQPQHF; CDR3 DNA: TGCGCCAGCAGCCAAATCACGGGGAGGAATCAGCCCCAGCATTTT
CDR3 length: 16; V gene: TRBV15; clone size: .; J gene: TRBJ2-2; D gene: .; CDR3 protein: CATSRDWGRNTGELFF; CDR3 DNA: TGTGCCACCAGCAGAGATTGGGGAAGGAACACCGGGGAGCTGTTTTTT
CDR3 length: 16; V gene: TRBV28; clone size: .; J gene: TRBJ1-5; D gene: TRBD1; CDR3 protein: CASRNNLGTGGQPQHF; CDR3 DNA: TGTGCCAGCAGAAATAACCTGGGGACAGGGGGCCAGCCCCAGCATTTT
CDR3 length: 15; V gene: TRBV27; clone size: .; J gene: TRBJ2-1; D gene: TRBD2; CDR3 protein: CASSLTSGADPEQFF; CDR3 DNA: TGTGCCAGCAGTTTAACTAGCGGGGCGGATCCTGAGCAGTTCTTC
CDR3 length: 20; V gene: TRBV6-5; clone size: .; J gene: TRBJ2-2; D gene: TRBD2; CDR3 protein: CASSYSSWQREYRGDGELFF; CDR3 DNA: TGTGCCAGCAGTTACTCGAGTTGGCAGCGGGAGTATCGGGGCGACGGGGAGCTGTTTTTT
CDR3 length: 13; V gene: TRBV5-1; clone size: .; J gene: TRBJ2-7; D gene: .; CDR3 protein: CASSFHMSYEQYF; CDR3 DNA: TGCGCCAGCAGCTTCCATATGTCCTACGAGCAGTACTTC
CDR3 length: 14; V gene: TRBV7-2; clone size: .; J gene: TRBJ2-7; D gene: .; CDR3 protein: CASSLGLAIYEQYF; CDR3 DNA: TGTGCCAGCAGCTTAGGGCTAGCAATCTACGAGCAGTACTTC
CDR3 length: 16; V gene: TRBV5-5; clone size: .; J gene: TRBJ1-5; D gene: .; CDR3 protein: CASTRSGEHSNQPQHF; CDR3 DNA: TGTGCCAGCACGCGATCAGGGGAGCATAGCAATCAGCCCCAGCATTTT
CDR3 length: 15; V gene: TRBV7-2; clone size: .; J gene: TRBJ2-3; D gene: TRBD1; CDR3 protein: CASSHRDRGRDTQYF; CDR3 DNA: TGTGCCAGCAGCCACCGGGACAGGGGGAGGGATACGCAGTATTTT
CDR3 length: 14; V gene: TRBV5-1; clone size: .; J gene: TRBJ2-1; D gene: .; CDR3 protein: CASSLLVGGNEQFF; CDR3 DNA: TGCGCCAGCAGTCTTCTAGTGGGGGGTAATGAGCAGTTCTTC
CDR3 length: 16; V gene: TRBV9; clone size: .; J gene: TRBJ2-2; D gene: .; CDR3 protein: CASSLSGSRGTGELFF; CDR3 DNA: TGTGCCAGCTCCTTATCTGGCAGCCGAGGCACCGGGGAGCTGTTTTTT
CDR3 length: 18; V gene: TRBV6-5; clone size: .; J gene: TRBJ2-2; D gene: .; CDR3 protein: CASSYSLSTGSNTGELFF; CDR3 DNA: TGTGCCAGCAGTTACTCGCTCTCTACAGGGAGCAACACCGGGGAGCTGTTTTTT
CDR3 length: 16; V gene: TRBV3-1; clone size: .; J gene: TRBJ2-3; D gene: TRBD2; CDR3 protein: CASSHNGWGGADTQYF; CDR3 DNA: TGTGCCAGCAGCCACAACGGGTGGGGGGGAGCAGATACGCAGTATTTT
CDR3 length: 16; V gene: TRBV5-1; clone size: once; J gene: TRBJ1-1; D gene: .; CDR3 protein: CASSLVMQGSSTEAFF; CDR3 DNA: TGCGCCAGCAGCTTGGTGATGCAGGGGTCGAGCACTGAAGCTTTCTTT
CDR3 length: 13; V gene: TRBV6-2/TRBV6-3; clone size: few; J gene: TRBJ2-1; D gene: TRBD2; CDR3 protein: CATGTSGYNEQFF; CDR3 DNA: TGTGCCACCGGGACTAGCGGATACAATGAGCAGTTCTTC
CDR3 length: 15; V gene: TRBV6-2/TRBV6-3; clone size: .; J gene: TRBJ2-1; D gene: TRBD2; CDR3 protein: CASSRQAGALLEQFF; CDR3 DNA: TGTGCCAGCAGCCGTCAAGCGGGGGCCCTACTTGAGCAGTTCTTC
CDR3 length: 14; V gene: TRBV9; clone size: few; J gene: TRBJ2-7; D gene: .; CDR3 protein: CASSALLRPYEQYF; CDR3 DNA: TGTGCCAGCAGCGCCCTGCTGCGGCCCTACGAGCAGTACTTC
CDR3 length: 16; V gene: TRBV5-1; clone size: few; J gene: TRBJ2-3; D gene: .; CDR3 protein: CASSLASSPGADTQYF; CDR3 DNA: TGCGCCAGCAGCTTGGCCTCTTCCCCCGGGGCAGATACGCAGTATTTT
CDR3 length: 16; V gene: TRBV19; clone size: .; J gene: TRBJ1-5; D gene: .; CDR3 protein: CASKWVEGPYNQPQHF; CDR3 DNA: TGTGCCAGTAAATGGGTGGAGGGGCCCTACAATCAGCCCCAGCATTTT